This T cell receptor (beta chain) was observed in a study of vaccination effects on CD4 cells after COVID-19. Study-wide points: A shortage of convalescent patients and an absence of early post-infection timepoints characterized the study.

Peptide-pool stimulation followed by sequencing identified expanded antigen-specific CD4+ clonotypes in the ViraFEST assay. CD4+ T cell isolation took place after 10 days of culture. Having tested negative for nucleocapsid antibodies, the vaccine recipients showed no prior SARS-CoV-2 infection. Germline lookup yields CDR1 SGHRS and CDR2 YFSETQ. Trimming cost V 6 bases and J 2 bases, with 11 bases left between them. The CDR3 covers 13 residues. Only in-frame clones appear in the TCRdb table, and some are missing; sequencing was by immunoSEQ multiplex PCR. The table has 55,000 to 80,000 clones, roughly three quarters seen once. With regard to this clone: Its antigen is not known.

Sample: CD4+ T cells from PBMCs cultured with HCoV-OC43 spike peptides, taken before COVID-19 vaccination. Described subset: HCoV-OC43 spike overlapping peptide pool stimulation. V gene TRBV5-1 combines with J gene TRBJ1-1, with D perhaps matching TRBD1 (5 bases). The TCR was taken from a human donor who received a COVID-19 vaccine. The CDR3 nucleotides read TGCGCCAGCACCGTGGGGGGAAACACTGAAGCTTTCTTT. Encoded protein: CASTVGGNTEAFF.